This record concerns one T cell receptor beta chain sequence. CDR3 length: 14 residues. With 4 bases removed from V and 3 bases from J, the gap between germline ends came to 12 bases. Germline V gene data show CDR1 as SNHLY and CDR2 as FYNNEI. The sample comes from a study of control samples from healthy donors and cancer patients. The method was immunoSEQ multiplex PCR; TCRdb's version includes in-frame clones alone and lacks a portion of them. Of under 300,000 clones in the sample, roughly four fifths were seen once. This receptor was taken from a woman aged 55 to 70 with lung cancer. V is TRBV2 and J is TRBJ1-2; TRBD1 is a possible D gene (6 bases). Specimen: PBMCs. CDR3 DNA: TGTGCCAGCAGTGTGACAGGATCAGACTATGGCTACACCTTC. Translation gives CASSVTGSDYGYTF.